This record covers a single TCR beta chain. Its target is unknown. The data stem from a study of monozygotic twins with inflammatory bowel disease. TCRdb reprocessed the 5' RACE reads, with one entry per CDR3 protein and no DNA. The listing contains around 220,000 distinct CDR3 sequences. The CDR3 is made up of 17 amino acids. Germline V gene lookup returns CDR1 LNHDA and CDR2 SQIVND (reference sequence). General observations from the study: Telling different T cell subtypes apart from each other was not possible. Repertoire similarity did not differ between concordant and discordant twins, perhaps due to limited power. TCRbeta inverse Simpson diversity was decreased in IBD patients versus healthy co-twins. Results did not support any single strong IBD-associated signal or clonotype.

The sequencing sample was made of blood. This sequence originates from a human donor with ulcerative colitis or Crohn's disease, or a healthy co-twin of an affected twin (not recorded which). J is TRBJ1-5 and V is TRBV19; TCRdb's D call, TRBD1, is unchecked because there is no DNA. CDR3 loop: CASSIGRGRQVNQPQHF. Full variable domain (missing parts from reference TRBV19 and TRBJ1-5): DGGITQSPKYLFRKEGQNVTLSCEQNLNHDAMYWYRQDPGQGLRLIYYSQIVNDFQKGDIAEGYSVSREKKESFPLTVTSAQKNPTAFYLCASSIGRGRQVNQPQHFGDGTRLSIL.